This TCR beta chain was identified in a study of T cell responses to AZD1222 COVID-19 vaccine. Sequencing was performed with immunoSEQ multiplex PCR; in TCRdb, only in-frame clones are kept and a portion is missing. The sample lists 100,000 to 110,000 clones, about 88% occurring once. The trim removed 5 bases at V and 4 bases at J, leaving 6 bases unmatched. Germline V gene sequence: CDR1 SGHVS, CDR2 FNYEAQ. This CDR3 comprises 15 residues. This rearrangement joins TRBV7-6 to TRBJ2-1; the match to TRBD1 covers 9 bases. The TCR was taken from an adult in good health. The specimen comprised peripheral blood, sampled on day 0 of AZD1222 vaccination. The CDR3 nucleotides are TGTGCCAGCAGCCTCGGACAGGGGAAATACAATGAGCAGTTCTTC. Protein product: CASSLGQGKYNEQFF.